The clone carrying this T cell receptor (beta chain) was seen only a few times. One entry per CDR3 protein, called by TCRdb with MiXCR from the 5' RACE reads. The table includes about 720,000 distinct CDR3 sequences, about 18% detected once. This specimen belongs to a study of identical twins. The J segment lost 12 bases and the V segment lost 1 base, leaving 5 bases of the junction unmatched. The CDR3 runs 13 residues. Germline assignment: CDR1 SGHTA and CDR2 FQGNSA. This sample was shared with a second study, whose subject was T cells expressing NK-cell markers.

Material: PBMCs. The sequence derives from a young woman in good health. The gene calls are TRBV7-2 and TRBJ2-3; 9 nucleotides align to TRBD1. DNA for the CDR3: TGTGCCAGCAGCTTAGGATCGGACAGGGGACAGTATTTT. Its protein product is CASSLGSDRGQYF.